This paragraph covers one T cell receptor beta chain sequence. The sample belongs to a study of T cell responses to AZD1222 COVID-19 vaccine. Assay used: immunoSEQ multiplex PCR; TCRdb lists only in-frame clones, some missing. This sample has some 150,000 clones, with approximately 88% found just once. This CDR3 contains 14 residues. CDR1 is SGHKS, CDR2 YYEKEE, per germline (reference sequence). V was shortened by 4 bases and J by 0 bases, with 8 bases between the two germline ends. The receptor was derived from an adult who received the AZD1222 COVID-19 vaccine. The rearrangement links TRBV5-5 to TRBJ1-3; a possible D gene is TRBD1 (5 bases). Material: peripheral blood, obtained 28 days after the second AZD1222 dose. The DNA of the CDR3 is TGTGCCAGCAGCGCCCAGGGCTCTGGAAACACCATATATTTT. Encoded protein: CASSAQGSGNTIYF.